The present entry profiles one T cell receptor (beta chain) with its context. The authors reverse transcribed about 0.5 to 1 ug RNA with random hexamers. TCRdb used MiXCR to reprocess the immunoSEQ multiplex PCR reads, holding one entry per CDR3 protein. The table includes over 100,000 distinct CDR3 sequences, under 96% detected once. The data originate from a study of CD8 T cells in Susac syndrome. The CDR3 is 13 amino acids. The germline gives CDR1 SGHTA, CDR2 FQGTGA. The V end lost 5 bases, the J end lost 3 bases, and 11 bases lay between the germline ends. V gene TRBV7-3 combines with J gene TRBJ2-7; D unresolved. The receptor's source is a human donor with Susac syndrome. The material sequenced was CD4+ T cells from PBMCs. Here the CDR3 reads CASSTGPDYEQYF. CDR3 nucleotides: TGTGCCAGCAGCACTGGACCAGACTACGAGCAGTACTTC.